Each of the 7 T cell receptor beta chains below was sequenced from the same sample in a study of T cells expressing NK-cell markers. TCRdb reprocessed the 5' RACE reads, with one entry per CDR3 protein and no DNA. The sample has roughly 350,000 distinct CDR3 sequences. Sequenced: blood T cells: a sorted CD56 or NKG2C T cell subset, CD4+ or CD8+ T cells, or bulk PBMC T cells (not recorded which). These receptors were obtained from a man aged 18-70 years in good health.

The chain employs TRBV7-9 and TRBJ1-5. The CDR3 is 15 residues long. Germline V lookup: CDR1 SEHNR, CDR2 FQNEAQ (reference sequence). The CDR3 protein is CASSFSSGHNQPQHF.

The chain links TRBV12-3 or TRBV12-4 to TRBJ1-6. The CDR3 covers 13 residues. The CDR3 reads CASSFNPTSPLHF.

The chain has TRBV24-1 and TRBJ2-3. The germline CDR1 and CDR2 sequences are KGHDR and SFDVKD. There are 14 residues in the CDR3. The chain's CDR3 is CATAKQSYTDTQYF.

The rearrangement joins TRBV11-2 to TRBJ2-2; TCRdb outputs TRBD2, but without DNA this stays unchecked. From germline, CDR1 is SGHAT and CDR2 FQNNGV. This CDR3 has 14 amino acids. The chain's CDR3 is CASSKTSGSGELFF.

This chain links TRBV20-1 with TRBJ1-1; absent DNA, TCRdb's TRBD1 call cannot be checked. Germline V gives CDR1 DFQATT, CDR2 SNEGSKA (reference sequence). The CDR3 spans 15 residues. CDR3 sequence reads: CSARRSGTPNTEAFF.

The chain recombines TRBV20-1 with TRBJ2-2; TCRdb outputs TRBD2, but without DNA this stays unchecked. Per the germline V gene, CDR1 is DFQATT and CDR2 is SNEGSKA (reference sequence). There are 15 residues in the CDR3. The CDR3 sequence: CSAREAGGNTGELFF.

This chain links TRBV3-1 with TRBJ1-1; TCRdb lists TRBD1, though no DNA is available to test this call. This CDR3 spans 11 amino acids. CDR1 is LGHDT, CDR2 YNNKEL, per germline (reference sequence). CDR3 protein: CASSGHFEAFF.